These T cell receptor beta chains were read from a single sample in a study of T cells in localized non-small cell lung cancer. Produced via immunoSEQ multiplex PCR; TCRdb's table is partial and in-frame only. The sample consists of roughly 20,000 clones, roughly nine tenths of them appearing once. This sample comprised peripheral blood, obtained before any cancer treatment. Source of these receptors: a woman aged 35 to 70 with stage I lung adenocarcinoma. CDR3s include the opening cysteine and the closing phenylalanine or tryptophan. Fields, in order: J gene, D gene, V gene, CDR3 protein. A D gene is named only where the DNA matches it firmly.

>TRBJ2-7|TRBD1|TRBV10-3
CAINGQGTYEQYF
>TRBJ1-4|TRBD1|TRBV6-4
CASSDSSGGTGAEKLFF
>TRBJ1-5|.|TRBV28
CASSWTGNQPQHF
>TRBJ1-2|.|TRBV28
CASMGIYGYTF
>TRBJ2-7|TRBD2|TRBV6-1
CASSEGGGPSYEQYF
>TRBJ1-5|.|TRBV10-2
CASRSQDDWDQPQHF
>TRBJ2-3|TRBD1|TRBV2
CASSGTGGTDTQYF
>TRBJ2-5|TRBD1|TRBV30
CAWSAGQKYQETQYF
>TRBJ2-3|.|TRBV4-3
CASSLGGGGTDTQYF
>TRBJ2-5|.|TRBV6-5
CASSRGLSQETQYF
>TRBJ2-2|.|TRBV27
CASSLDWNTGELFF
>TRBJ1-1|.|TRBV7-6
CASSLAAGGRAFF
>TRBJ2-5|.|TRBV9
CASSVGREETQYF
>TRBJ1-2|.|TRBV7-2
CASSLETTHFGYTF
>TRBJ2-5|.|TRBV30
CAWSEVAVETQYF
>TRBJ1-2|.|TRBV7-6
CASSPVTVRANYGYTF
>TRBJ1-1|.|TRBV6-1
CASSESSLGTEAFF
>TRBJ1-3|.|TRBV19
CASSARRISGNTIYF
>TRBJ1-6|TRBD1|TRBV7-2
CASSLGGQGWNSPLHF
>TRBJ2-3|.|TRBV13
CASSLGGGGPTDTQYF
>TRBJ1-2|.|TRBV30
CAWSSSGPGTF
>TRBJ1-2|.|TRBV4-1
CASSQVDYGYTF
>TRBJ2-3|TRBD2|TRBV19
CASSIDSELAGGLPSTDTQYF
>TRBJ2-7|TRBD2|TRBV7-2
CASSLATSGSVYEQYF
>TRBJ2-6|.|TRBV18
CASSPGSSSGANVLTF
>TRBJ2-3|TRBD2|TRBV12-5
CASGGGLAGTDTQYF
>TRBJ1-3|.|TRBV6-5
CASSYSQNRGDTIYF
>TRBJ2-5|.|TRBV7-6
CASSLGGARETQYF
>TRBJ1-5|.|TRBV6-1
CASSEGLRPQHF
>TRBJ2-7|TRBD1|TRBV15
CATSRDWGTDSYEQYF
>TRBJ1-2|TRBD1|TRBV10-3
CAISTGGANYGYTF
>TRBJ1-3|.|TRBV9
CASSAITGLGNTIYF
>TRBJ1-4|.|TRBV7-6
CASSLTSTNEKLFF
>TRBJ2-1|TRBD2|TRBV2
CASSEIRFGGGYLVNEQFF
>TRBJ2-2|TRBD2|TRBV5-4
CASSFRGSSTGELFF
>TRBJ1-6|.|TRBV10-3
CAISDGLNNSPLHF
>TRBJ2-5|TRBD2|TRBV11-3
CASSPGLAGQETQYF
>TRBJ1-1|.|TRBV7-9
CASQGGDTEAFF
>TRBJ1-1|.|TRBV6-4
CASSEAGEGTTEAFF
>TRBJ2-3|TRBD1|TRBV7-6
CASSSGQGTDTQYF
>TRBJ1-4|.|TRBV7-2
CASSLATNAPVEKLFF
>TRBJ2-2|.|TRBV5-1
CASSQDTTGELFF
>TRBJ1-5|.|TRBV28
CASSLPYQPQHF
>TRBJ1-6|.|TRBV7-3
CASSLRAGYNSPLHF
>TRBJ2-1|.|TRBV19
CASSISGRNEQFF
>TRBJ1-3|.|TRBV6-5
CASSLQAPRTGNTIYF
>TRBJ2-7|TRBD2|TRBV11-1
CASRGGSYEQYF
>TRBJ1-1|.|TRBV19
CASSISVWTPEAFF
>TRBJ1-2|TRBD1|TRBV7-2
CASSSGTGGYDYGYTF
>TRBJ1-2|.|TRBV11-3
CASSPQVDSDGYTF
>TRBJ2-5|TRBD2|TRBV7-2
CASSPPGGREETQYF
>TRBJ2-1|.|TRBV19
CASSISAASYNEQFF
>TRBJ1-1|.|TRBV5-6
CASSSLTELNTEAFF
>TRBJ2-5|.|TRBV5-4
CASSERAGRQETQYF